The present T cell receptor beta chain was sequenced within a study of somatic mutations in cytotoxic T cells in rheumatoid arthritis. Study information: Patient blood, approximately 32 ml in EDTA, was obtained immediately after diagnosis and prior to the start of any treatment. Certain T-cell populations stained with V beta antibodies were FACS-sorted to nearly 100% purity, and V beta1+ cells were TCRB-sequenced. Findings and limits, study-wide: Over 20% of CD8+ cells belonged to the largest CD8+ clone in about an eighth of the 65 patients.

As processed by the authors: Published virus-specific TCRB sequences matched only a few of the patient CD8+ clones exceeding 1%. The protocol was immunoSEQ multiplex PCR, while the TCRdb copy is restricted to in-frame clones and leaves out a portion. D and trimming come from the DNA, and the V and J calls and clone size come from that table. In the table there are 15,000 or so clones, 82% of which are singletons. V lost 3 bases and J 7 bases, leaving 14 bases between the germline ends. The CDR3 runs to 14 residues. Germline V gene lookup returns CDR1 SGDLS and CDR2 YYNGEE. Remarks on this clone: Its matching antigen is unknown.

The sequence came from a woman aged 45 to 65 with rheumatoid arthritis. The rearrangement uses TRBV9 and TRBJ1-3; possibly TRBD1 for D (5 bases). Sequencing was performed on CD8+ T cells sorted from blood. The CDR3 region is CASSAGRGGNTIYF. The DNA for the CDR3 is TGTGCCAGCAGCGCCGGACGTGGGGGTAACACCATATATTTT.